The 27 T cell receptor beta chains below all came from one sample that was sequenced in a study of blood T cell repertoires in COVID-19. Clones were sequenced by immunoSEQ multiplex PCR, and TCRdb holds only the in-frame ones, with some missing. The sample consists of some 200,000 clones, around four fifths of them appearing once. The source material was peripheral blood. The receptors come from a woman in her 50s with active or convalescent COVID-19.

This chain joins TRBV19 and TRBJ2-3; 11 positions agree with TRBD2. The CDR3 is 16 residues long. Germline V gives CDR1 LNHDA, CDR2 SQIVND (reference sequence). Trimming took 1 base from V and 2 from J; bases not matched to a gene: 2. The CDR3 region has the DNA TGTGCCAGTAGTATAGGGACTAGCGGGCCCACAGATACGCAGTATTTT. Amino acids: CASSIGTSGPTDTQYF.

This rearrangement joins TRBV29-1 to TRBJ1-2; D is unresolved. The length of the CDR3 is 11 residues. Germline V gives CDR1 SQVTM, CDR2 ANQGSEA. V dropped 1 base and J dropped 6 bases, with 6 bases sitting between them. CDR3 residues: CSVEGEHGYTF. In DNA form, the CDR3 reads TGCAGCGTTGAAGGAGAACATGGCTACACCTTC.

This chain joins TRBV5-5 and TRBJ2-7; a weak D match, TRBD2 (6 bases). From germline, CDR1 is SGHKS and CDR2 YYEKEE (reference sequence). The V end was cut by 4 bases, the J end by 7 bases, with 18 bases between. CDR3 length: 14 residues. DNA for the CDR3: TGTGCCAGCAGCCGCGGGGACGAGGGGCGAGAGCAGTACTTC. Its translation: CASSRGDEGREQYF.

V and J are TRBV3-1 (or the pseudogene TRBV3-2) and TRBJ2-2, with 8 bases that match TRBD2. In germline, CDR1 is LGHDT, CDR2 YNNKEL (reference sequence). V shed 1 base, J shed 7 bases, and the junction held 8 bases outside the gene matches. The CDR3 consists of 16 residues. CDR3 DNA: TGTGCCAGCAGCCAAGCCTGGGGGGCGGGGGGCGGGGAGCTGTTTTTT. Amino acid sequence: CASSQAWGAGGGELFF.

In DNA form, the CDR3 reads TGCGCCAGCAGGAGTGGACAGGGGTGGGCGACCCAGTACTTC. It translates to CASRSGQGWATQYF. V is TRBV5-1 and J is TRBJ2-5; TRBD1 aligns across 9 bases. The germline CDR1 and CDR2 sequences are SGHRS and YFSETQ. The CDR3 runs 14 residues. V trimming: 5 bases; J trimming: 7 bases; junction bases outside the gene matches: 9.

The chain recombines TRBV18 with TRBJ2-1; 8 bases agree with TRBD1. The germline CDR1 and CDR2 sequences are KGHSH and LQKENI. This CDR3 has 15 residues. Losses at the gene ends were 0 bases for V and 10 bases for J; bases not matched to a gene: 8. Here the CDR3 DNA reads TGTGCCAGCTCACCACCTTCGCAGGGGGCGAAGGAGCAGTTCTTC. Translated: CASSPPSQGAKEQFF.

CDR3 residues: CASSLSGRGELFF. CDR3 DNA sequence: TGTGCCAGTAGTCTCAGCGGGAGAGGGGAGCTGTTTTTT. The V and J genes are TRBV19 and TRBJ2-2; 8 bases line up with TRBD2. Germline V lookup: CDR1 LNHDA, CDR2 SQIVND (reference sequence). This CDR3 is built from 13 residues. V was clipped by 5 bases and J by 8 bases; unmatched bases: 4. The full variable domain, with the rest looked up from reference TRBV19 and TRBJ2-2, is DGGITQSPKYLFRKEGQNVTLSCEQNLNHDAMYWYRQDPGQGLRLIYYSQIVNDFQKGDIAEGYSVSREKKESFPLTVTSAQKNPTAFYLCASSLSGRGELFFGEGSRLTVL.

As for this clone: Other DNA sequences in this sample translate to the same CDR3. The CDR3 region has the DNA TGCGCCAGCAGCTTGGGGGCAGCCAGCAATCAGCCCCAGCATTTT. Encoded protein: CASSLGAASNQPQHF. This chain links TRBV5-1 with TRBJ1-5, with D hard to call. Germline CDR1 reads SGHRS; CDR2 reads YFSETQ. V was trimmed by 0 bases and J by 1 base, leaving 8 bases between them. CDR3 length equals 15 residues.

Only a few counts were recorded for this clone. V usage is TRBV6-5 and J usage is TRBJ2-2; D perhaps matches TRBD2 (6 bases). This CDR3 region has 15 residues. Germline V gene sequence: CDR1 MNHEY, CDR2 SVGAGI. Deletions cut 6 bases from V and 6 bases from J, with 17 bases between. Here the CDR3 DNA reads TGTGCCAGCAGCCCATCGGGAGATGGGGCCGGGGAGCTGTTTTTT. It translates to CASSPSGDGAGELFF.

This clone came up once. The rearrangement joins TRBV18 to TRBJ2-7; D uncertain. The V gene's germline CDR1 is KGHSH and CDR2 LQKENI. The CDR3 has 13 residues. Between the trimmed V and J ends, which lost 5 bases and 0 bases, there was a span of 8 bases. CDR3 bases: TGTGCCAGCTCAGGAGCGAACTCCTACGAGCAGTACGTC. Translating it yields CASSGANSYEQYV.

This clone was detected once. The chain joins TRBV19 to TRBJ1-6, with unresolved D. The CDR3 runs to 13 residues. Germline V gene data show CDR1 as LNHDA and CDR2 as SQIVND (reference sequence). The V gene lost 6 bases and the J gene lost 8 bases, with 11 bases spanning the gap. The CDR3 region has the DNA TGTGCCAGTAGGACAACAGCGGATTCACCCCTCCACTTT. This codes for CASRTTADSPLHF.

This clone was observed a handful of times. This rearrangement joins TRBV5-1 to TRBJ2-1; 8 bases are shared with TRBD2. Looked up from germline, CDR1 is SGHRS and CDR2 is YFSETQ. The length of the CDR3 is 15 residues. V was pared by 5 bases and J by 6 bases, with 10 bases of the junction left unmatched. CDR3 sequence reads: CASSSRVLAGNEQFF. CDR3 DNA: TGCGCCAGCAGTTCCCGGGTCCTAGCGGGCAATGAGCAGTTCTTC.

The V and J genes are TRBV5-1 and TRBJ1-6, with 7 bases fitting TRBD1. The ends lost 4 bases at V and 7 bases at J; junction bases unmatched: 5. Germline assignment: CDR1 SGHRS and CDR2 YFSETQ. There are 14 residues in the CDR3. CDR3 region: CASSLGTENSPLHF. The CDR3 nucleotides read TGCGCCAGCAGCCTCGGGACAGAGAATTCACCCCTCCACTTT. The variable domain in full, completed from reference TRBV5-1 and TRBJ1-6, reads KAGVTQTPRYLIKTRGQQVTLSCSPISGHRSVSWYQQTPGQGLQFLFEYFSETQRNKGNFPGRFSGRQFSNSRSEMNVSTLELGDSALYLCASSLGTENSPLHFGNGTRLTVT.

The chain carries TRBV6-5 and TRBJ2-6, with D unresolved. CDR1 MNHEY and CDR2 SVGAGI come from the germline V gene. V dropped 5 bases and J dropped 0 bases, with 8 bases sitting between them. The CDR3 has 15 amino acids. CDR3 nucleotide sequence: TGTGCCAGCAGTACTCCGAGCTCTGGGGCCAACGTCCTGACTTTC. Its translation: CASSTPSSGANVLTF.

The chain carries TRBV24-1 and TRBJ2-1; 7 bases match TRBD1. Germline V lookup: CDR1 KGHDR, CDR2 SFDVKD. V shed 4 bases, J shed 0 bases, and the junction held 8 bases outside the gene matches. The CDR3 contains 17 residues. The DNA for the CDR3 is TGTGCCACCAGTGACCCCGAGACAGGGAGCTCCTACAATGAGCAGTTCTTC. As protein: CATSDPETGSSYNEQFF.

This clone appeared a few times. This sequence joins TRBV28 and TRBJ2-7, with TRBD2 identical over 7 bases. Germline assignment: CDR1 MDHEN and CDR2 SYDVKM. The CDR3 runs to 16 residues. The V and J ends lost 4 bases and 5 bases, in that order; junction bases with no gene match: 14. The CDR3, as DNA: TGTGCCAGCAGTTGGGGAGGGCTAGCAGGTGTAGACGAGCAGTACTTC. Its translation is CASSWGGLAGVDEQYF. Full variable domain (missing parts from reference TRBV28 and TRBJ2-7): DVKVTQSSRYLVKRTGEKVFLECVQDMDHENMFWYRQDPGLGLRLIYFSYDVKMKEKGDIPEGYSVSREKKERFSLILESASTNQTSMYLCASSWGGLAGVDEQYFGPGTRLTVT.

This chain uses TRBV2 with TRBJ2-5, with D perhaps matching TRBD2 (7 bases). The CDR3 is made up of 13 amino acids. Germline V gene data show CDR1 as SNHLY and CDR2 as FYNNEI. Between the trimmed V and J ends, which lost 7 bases and 5 bases, there was a span of 14 bases. The CDR3 reads CASIRGAGETQYF. The CDR3 region has the DNA TGTGCCAGCATCCGGGGGGCGGGTGAGACCCAGTACTTC.

The chain combines TRBV5-1 with TRBJ1-5; D gene uncertain. Germline values: CDR1 SGHRS, CDR2 YFSETQ. The CDR3 has 14 residues. V was clipped by 1 base and J by 7 bases, with 12 bases between them. The CDR3 DNA sequence: TGCGCCAGCAGCTTGATCCCCTCCAGGCAGCCCCAGCATTTT. Its translation is CASSLIPSRQPQHF.

The chain employs TRBV6-4 and TRBJ1-5; TRBD1 matches 9 bases. The CDR3 has 16 residues. V lost 6 bases and J lost 6; bases outside the gene matches: 12. Per germline, CDR1 MRHNA and CDR2 SNTAGT. The DNA for the CDR3 is TGTGCCAGCAGATCGCCCGGGGACAGGGAGGGTCAGCCCCAGCATTTT. It codes for CASRSPGDREGQPQHF.

The V call is TRBV29-1, the J call TRBJ1-1; 8 bases line up with TRBD1. Germline CDR1 and CDR2: SQVTM and ANQGSEA. There are 14 residues in the CDR3. V gave up 4 bases and J gave up 4 bases; unmatched junction bases: 8. CDR3 sequence: CSVGTGRPGTEAFF. CDR3 nucleotides: TGCAGCGTTGGGACAGGGAGACCGGGCACTGAAGCTTTCTTT. Based on the CDR3 plus reference TRBV29-1 and TRBJ1-1, the full variable domain is SAVISQKPSRDICQRGTSLTIQCQVDSQVTMMFWYRQQPGQSLTLIATANQGSEATYESGFVIDKFPISRPNLTFSTLTVSNMSPEDSSIYLCSVGTGRPGTEAFFGQGTRLTVV.

The genes are TRBV11-3 and TRBJ2-5, with unresolved D. CDR1 and CDR2 (germline): SGHNT, YENEEA. Trimming pared 5 bases from V and 3 bases from J, leaving 10 bases between. The CDR3 extends over 13 amino acids. The CDR3 sequence is CASSHRLEETQYF. CDR3 nucleotides: TGTGCCAGCAGCCACCGACTGGAAGAGACCCAGTACTTC. Based on the CDR3 plus reference TRBV11-3 and TRBJ2-5, the full variable domain is EAGVVQSPRYKIIEKKQPVAFWCNPISGHNTLYWYLQNLGQGPELLIRYENEEAVDDSQLPKDRFSAERLKGVDSTLKIQPAELGDSAVYLCASSHRLEETQYFGPGTRLLVL.

The rearrangement links TRBV6-5 to TRBJ1-6; perhaps TRBD1 as D (5 bases). Trimming shortened V by 8 bases and J by 16 bases, and 18 bases separated the two germline ends. Germline V CDR1 and CDR2: MNHEY, SVGAGI. The CDR3 runs to 12 residues. As DNA, the CDR3 is TGTGCCAGCCTCTCTGGGGGGAGCTCGCTCCACTTT. This translates into CASLSGGSSLHF.

The V and J genes are TRBV2 and TRBJ1-5; D remains ambiguous. Germline loops: CDR1 SNHLY, CDR2 FYNNEI. V lost 4 bases, J lost 1 base, and 5 bases lay in between. This CDR3 spans 13 amino acids. The CDR3 coding sequence is TGTGCCAGCAGTGCGGAGAGCAATCAGCCCCAGCATTTT. This codes for CASSAESNQPQHF.

This clone was found once. This chain joins TRBV27 and TRBJ1-1; possible D gene TRBD1, 5 bases. Trimming shortened V by 2 bases and J by 0 bases, and 10 bases separated the two germline ends. Germline assignment: CDR1 MNHEY and CDR2 SMNVEV (reference sequence). The CDR3 sequence is 15 residues long. The CDR3 loop is CASSLGGRLNTEAFF. CDR3 nucleotide sequence: TGTGCCAGCAGTTTAGGGGGGAGGTTGAACACTGAAGCTTTCTTT.

The chain employs TRBV7-9 and TRBJ1-4, with D tentatively TRBD1 (6 bases). CDR1 and CDR2 from the germline V gene are SEHNR and FQNEAQ (reference sequence). This CDR3 contains 18 residues. The V end was cut by 3 bases, the J end by 0 bases, with 17 bases between. The CDR3 loop is CASSFYRGQPTTNEKLFF. In DNA, the CDR3 is TGTGCCAGCAGCTTCTACAGAGGACAGCCAACAACTAATGAAAAACTGTTTTTT.

The rearrangement uses TRBV28 and TRBJ2-3, with D tentatively TRBD1 (6 bases). The V gene's germline CDR1 is MDHEN and CDR2 SYDVKM. Trimming removed 1 base at V and 9 bases at J, with 8 bases between. This CDR3 is built from 12 residues. The CDR3 is CASSLYRVTQYF. In DNA, the CDR3 is TGTGCCAGCAGTTTATACAGGGTGACGCAGTATTTT.

In the case of this clone: The junction departs from germline at one end; a sequencing error may be responsible. The V call is TRBV23-1, the J call TRBJ2-7, with TRBD2 matching over 9 bases. TRBV23-1 is known as an ORF, though its function is uncertain. This CDR3 is built from 13 residues. The CDR3 sequence: CATLAGLPYGQYF. In DNA form, the CDR3 reads TGCGCCACACTAGCGGGCCTCCCTTACGGGCAGTACTTC.